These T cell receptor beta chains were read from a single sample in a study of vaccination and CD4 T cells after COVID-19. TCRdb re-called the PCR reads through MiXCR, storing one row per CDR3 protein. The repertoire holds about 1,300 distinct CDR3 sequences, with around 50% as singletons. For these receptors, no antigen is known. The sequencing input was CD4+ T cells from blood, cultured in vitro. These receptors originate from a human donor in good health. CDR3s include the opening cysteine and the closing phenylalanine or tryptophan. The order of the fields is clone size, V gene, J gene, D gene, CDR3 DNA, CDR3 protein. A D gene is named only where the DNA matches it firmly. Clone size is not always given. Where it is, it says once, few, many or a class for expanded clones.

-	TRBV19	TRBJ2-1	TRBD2	TGTGCCAGTAGTATTCGGCTAGCGGCGAGCTACAATGAGCAGTTCTTC	CASSIRLAASYNEQFF
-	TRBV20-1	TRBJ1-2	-	TGCAGTGCTAGACCCGGGGGCGGCTACACCTTC	CSARPGGGYTF
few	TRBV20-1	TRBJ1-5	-	TGCAGTGCTAGAGGAGATCCTCGGGAGGCCCAGCATTTT	CSARGDPREAQHF
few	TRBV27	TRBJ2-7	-	TGTGCCAGCAAATCCGTAGGGCCCTACGAGCAGTACTTC	CASKSVGPYEQYF
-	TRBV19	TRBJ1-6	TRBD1	TGTGCCAGTAGTATACAGGGGGCTAATAATTCACCCCTCCACTTT	CASSIQGANNSPLHF
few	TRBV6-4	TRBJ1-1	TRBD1	TGTGCCAGCAAGCTCGAACAGGGGGGTACTGAAGCTTTCTTT	CASKLEQGGTEAFF
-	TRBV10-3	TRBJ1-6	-	TGTGCCATCAGTGAGTCGGGAAGGAAAGGCACCAATTCACCCCTCCACTTT	CAISESGRKGTNSPLHF
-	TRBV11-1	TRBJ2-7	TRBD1	TGTGCCAGCAGCCAGGGGGCTTTCGACGAGCAGTACTTC	CASSQGAFDEQYF
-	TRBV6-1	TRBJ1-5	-	TGTGCCAGCAGTGAACAGCCCGGGGGAGCCGCATTTCGTTATAGCAATCAGCCCCAGCATTTT	CASSEQPGGAAFRYSNQPQHF
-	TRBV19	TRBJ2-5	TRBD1	TGTGCCAGTAGACCCCTACAGGGGGACGGGGAGACCCAGTACTTC	CASRPLQGDGETQYF
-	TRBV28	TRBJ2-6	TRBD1	TGTGCCAGCAGCAGCCATACTCGGGACAGGGGGCAGGCCAACGTCCTGACTTTC	CASSSHTRDRGQANVLTF
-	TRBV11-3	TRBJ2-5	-	TGTGCCAGCAGCTTAGACGGAGAGACCCAGTACTTC	CASSLDGETQYF
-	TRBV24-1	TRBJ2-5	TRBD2	TGTGCCACCAGTACGCCTAGCGGGAGTGGAGAGACCCAGTACTTC	CATSTPSGSGETQYF
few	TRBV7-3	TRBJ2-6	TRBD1	TGTGCCAGCAGCCCCATCCCCGGACAGGGAAGCTCTGGGGCCAACGTCCTGACTTTC	CASSPIPGQGSSGANVLTF
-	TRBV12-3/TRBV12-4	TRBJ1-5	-	TGTGCCAGCAGTTTATCGGGCGCCAATCAGCCCCAGCATTTT	CASSLSGANQPQHF
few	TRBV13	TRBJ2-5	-	TGTGCCAGCAGCTTAAAGACGGGGATGGGTCAAGAGACCCAGTACTTC	CASSLKTGMGQETQYF
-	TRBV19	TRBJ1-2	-	TGTGCCAGTAGCCTGCGGGGGCCGTATGGCTACACCTTC	CASSLRGPYGYTF
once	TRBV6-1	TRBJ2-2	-	TGTGCCAGCACTCCCAAGGGGGGGGCGAACACCGGGGAGCTGTTTTTT	CASTPKGGANTGELFF
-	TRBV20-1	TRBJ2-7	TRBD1	TGCAGTGCTTCCGAGGGGACAGGGTTATTCGAGCAGTACTTC	CSASEGTGLFEQYF
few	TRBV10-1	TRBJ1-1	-	TGCGCCAGCAGTCGGGGGACGGCGAACACTGAAGCTTTCTTT	CASSRGTANTEAFF
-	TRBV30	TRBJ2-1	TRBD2	TGTGCCTGGACCCTAGCGGATGGGTCCTACAATGAGCAGTTCTTC	CAWTLADGSYNEQFF
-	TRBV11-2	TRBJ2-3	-	TGTGCCAGCAGCTTCAATTGGGACAGCACAGATACGCAGTATTTT	CASSFNWDSTDTQYF
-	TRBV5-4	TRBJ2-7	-	TGTGCCAGCAGCTTGTACACCCTCGGCGAGCAGTACTTC	CASSLYTLGEQYF
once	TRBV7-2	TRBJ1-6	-	TGTGCCAGCAGCTCACGTAATTCACCCCTCCACTTT	CASSSRNSPLHF
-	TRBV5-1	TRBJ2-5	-	TGCGCCAGCAGCGCTTTCAGGGGCTCTCAAGAGACCCAGTACTTC	CASSAFRGSQETQYF
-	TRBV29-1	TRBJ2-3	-	TGCAGCGTTGAGGGTCGACTAAGCACAGATACGCAGTATTTT	CSVEGRLSTDTQYF
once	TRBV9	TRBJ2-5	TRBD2	TGTGCCAGCAGCGTAGAGGGGCTAGCGGACGTGACCCAGTACTTC	CASSVEGLADVTQYF
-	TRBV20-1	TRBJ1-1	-	TGCAGTGGGGAGGACCGGAGGAACACTGAAGCTTTCTTT	CSGEDRRNTEAFF
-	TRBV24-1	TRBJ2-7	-	TGTGCCACCGGGGGGCTCCCGGGGGAACCTACCTACGAGCAGTACTTC	CATGGLPGEPTYEQYF
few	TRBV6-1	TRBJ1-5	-	TGTGCCAGCAGTGAACCCGGGGGCAATCAGCCCCAGCATTTT	CASSEPGGNQPQHF
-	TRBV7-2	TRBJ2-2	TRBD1	TGTGCCAGCAGCTCCGGGACAGGGGGCCACGGGGAGCTGTTTTTT	CASSSGTGGHGELFF
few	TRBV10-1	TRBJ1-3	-	TGCGCCAGCAGTGAAAACGTGGGCGCTGGAAACACCATATATTTT	CASSENVGAGNTIYF
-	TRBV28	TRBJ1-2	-	TGTGCCAGCGGATTCAGGGAAAACTATGGCTACACCTTC	CASGFRENYGYTF
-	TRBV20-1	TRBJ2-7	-	TGCAGTGCCGACGGTCAAAGCTACGAGCAGTACTTC	CSADGQSYEQYF
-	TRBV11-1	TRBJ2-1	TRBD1	TGTGCCAGCAGCCCCAGGGGGCCGGGCTCCTACAATGAGCAGTTCTTC	CASSPRGPGSYNEQFF
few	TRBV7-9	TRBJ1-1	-	TGTGCCAGCAGCTTAAGCGGGAGCGGGGGCGGGACTGAAGCTTTCTTT	CASSLSGSGGGTEAFF
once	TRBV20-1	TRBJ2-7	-	TGCAGTGCTAGAGCATCCTACGAGCAGTACTTC	CSARASYEQYF
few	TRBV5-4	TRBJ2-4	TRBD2	TGTGCCAGCAGCCCGGGAGGGACTAGCGGGGATGGGATTCAGTACTTC	CASSPGGTSGDGIQYF
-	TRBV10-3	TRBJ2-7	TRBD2	TGTGCCATCGCTAGCGGGAATGACGGGCAGTACTTC	CAIASGNDGQYF
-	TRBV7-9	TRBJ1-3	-	TGTGCCAGCAGCTTACTGGGCAGGGAGATCTCGGGTGGAAACACCATATATTTT	CASSLLGREISGGNTIYF
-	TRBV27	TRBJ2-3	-	TGTGCCAGCAGTTCTGGGGGTTCTTTCGCAGATACGCAGTATTTT	CASSSGGSFADTQYF
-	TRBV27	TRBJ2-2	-	TGTGCCAGCAGTCCTCAAGGGACTCTCCCAACCGGGGAGCTGTTTTTT	CASSPQGTLPTGELFF
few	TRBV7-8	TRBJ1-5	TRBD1	TGTGCCAGCAGCCCATGGACAGGGAGAAATAGCAATCAGCCCCAGCATTTT	CASSPWTGRNSNQPQHF
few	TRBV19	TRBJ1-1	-	TGTGCCAGTAGTCCTCACGGGGGCACTGAAGCTTTCTTT	CASSPHGGTEAFF
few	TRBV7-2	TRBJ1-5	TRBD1	TGTGCCAGCAGCCCGCAGACAGGGAGCAATCAGCCCCAGCATTTT	CASSPQTGSNQPQHF
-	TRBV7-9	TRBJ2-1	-	TGTGCCAGCAGCCTGAAGGCGGGACACCTCAATGAGCAGTTCTTC	CASSLKAGHLNEQFF
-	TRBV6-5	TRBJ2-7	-	TGTGCCAGCAGTTATTGGGACGAGCAGTACTTC	CASSYWDEQYF
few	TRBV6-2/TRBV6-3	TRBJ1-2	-	TGTGCCAGCAGTGGAGACAGAGGCTACACCTTC	CASSGDRGYTF
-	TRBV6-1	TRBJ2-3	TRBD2	TGTGCCAGCAGTGAGCGGGAGGTGAGTCCAGATACGCAGTATTTT	CASSEREVSPDTQYF
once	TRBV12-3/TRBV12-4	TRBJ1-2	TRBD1	TGTGCCAGCAGTTTGGCGTGGGACAGGGTCCATGGCTACACCTTC	CASSLAWDRVHGYTF
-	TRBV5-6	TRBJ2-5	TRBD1	TGTGCCAGCAGCTTGGAGGGACAGGGGATCGAGGTGTCCCAGTACTTC	CASSLEGQGIEVSQYF
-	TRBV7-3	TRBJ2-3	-	TGTGCCAGCGGGGAGGAAGATACGCAGTATTTT	CASGEEDTQYF
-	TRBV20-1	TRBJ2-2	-	TGCAGTGCTAGCCGGGCCGACACCGGGGAGCTGTTTTTT	CSASRADTGELFF
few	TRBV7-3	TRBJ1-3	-	TGTGCCAGCACTCTCCACGGGAACACCATATATTTT	CASTLHGNTIYF
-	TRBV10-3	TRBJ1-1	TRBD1	TGTGCCATCAGTGGAGAAACAGGGGGCTCTGCTTTCTTT	CAISGETGGSAFF
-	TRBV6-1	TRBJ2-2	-	TGTGCCAGTTCCAGGGATTATGTTAACACCGGGGAGCTGTTTTTT	CASSRDYVNTGELFF
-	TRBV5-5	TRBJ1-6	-	TGTGCCAGCAGCTCGGAAGGGCTTCGGAATTCACCCCTCCACTTT	CASSSEGLRNSPLHF
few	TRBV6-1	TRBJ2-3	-	TGTGCCAGCAGTGAAGCGGGGCTGCGCACAGATACGCAGTATTTT	CASSEAGLRTDTQYF
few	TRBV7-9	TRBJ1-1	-	TGTGCCAGCAGCCTACCCGGCGACAGACTACCGTCGAACACTGAAGCTTTCTTT	CASSLPGDRLPSNTEAFF